A selection of T cell receptor beta chains follows, all from one sample in a study of control samples from healthy donors and cancer patients. Clones were sequenced by immunoSEQ multiplex PCR, and TCRdb holds only the in-frame ones, with some missing. The sample shows about 120,000 clones, approximately 87% of them seen only once. The sequencing sample was made of blood. The receptors come from a man between 25 and 39 years old in good health. Each CDR3 is given with its conserved first and last residue.

J gene | V gene | CDR3 protein
TRBJ2-5 | TRBV2 | CASSFLSGKETQYF
TRBJ2-1 | TRBV12-1 | CASSFRGGLSNEQFF
TRBJ1-1 | TRBV23-1 | CASSQSNQQGSDGAFF
TRBJ1-6 | TRBV14 | CASSQLGQGYNSPLHF
TRBJ2-2 | TRBV29-1 | CSVGRSPNTGELFF
TRBJ1-1 | TRBV5-1 | CASRSTGGNTEAFF
TRBJ1-1 | TRBV6-6 | CASSRQMNTEAFF
TRBJ1-2 | TRBV30 | CAWLPLIGYGYTF
TRBJ2-7 | TRBV9 | CASSVVGANSEQYF
TRBJ2-6 | TRBV11-3 | CASSPGGSGANVLTF
TRBJ1-4 | TRBV11-2 | CASSTPRDSLNEKLFF
TRBJ2-6 | TRBV19 | CASSPRLANVLTF
TRBJ1-2 | TRBV6-5 | CASSYRGGTPYGYTF
TRBJ2-7 | TRBV12-5 | CAVQGTTSYEQYF
TRBJ2-3 | TRBV7-3 | CASSLTLSTGAMITDTQYF
TRBJ1-4 | TRBV2 | CASTSFSAGNEKLFF
TRBJ1-4 | TRBV27 | CASSGRLSEKLFF
TRBJ2-1 | TRBV7-3 | CASSLGPGLSSYNEQFF
TRBJ1-2 | TRBV5-8 | CASSSTSPRFYGYTF
TRBJ2-3 | TRBV4-1 | CASSQTNSGGAVGTDTQYF
TRBJ1-2 | TRBV9 | CASSARDLGGYTF
TRBJ1-6 | TRBV10-3 | CAISERTENSPLHF
TRBJ1-1 | TRBV14 | CASSQDHRGNTEAFF
TRBJ1-3 | TRBV6-5 | CASSRDTVSGNTIYF
TRBJ2-1 | TRBV7-8 | CASSLRLANYNEQFF
TRBJ1-2 | TRBV20-1 | CSARTAYGYTF
TRBJ1-2 | TRBV27 | CASSPRGGQFFSSNYGYTF
TRBJ2-3 | TRBV7-3 | CASSSLDGGTDTQYF
TRBJ2-3 | TRBV2 | CASSEWEKGGCNF
TRBJ2-2 | TRBV5-1 | CASSLEISPGELFF
TRBJ1-6 | TRBV11-2 | CASSLSGQTNSPLHF
TRBJ1-2 | TRBV5-4 | CASSLDGNYGYTF
TRBJ2-3 | TRBV7-3 | CASSFQGTVTDTQYF
TRBJ1-5 | TRBV10-2 | CASRQNSNQPQHF
TRBJ1-3 | TRBV6-6 | CASLSPGSGNTIYF
TRBJ2-2 | TRBV6-4 | CASSEAGGTSIGELFF
TRBJ1-1 | TRBV5-1 | CASSSGQPNTEAFF
TRBJ2-2 | TRBV6-5 | CASSRGGPNTGELFF